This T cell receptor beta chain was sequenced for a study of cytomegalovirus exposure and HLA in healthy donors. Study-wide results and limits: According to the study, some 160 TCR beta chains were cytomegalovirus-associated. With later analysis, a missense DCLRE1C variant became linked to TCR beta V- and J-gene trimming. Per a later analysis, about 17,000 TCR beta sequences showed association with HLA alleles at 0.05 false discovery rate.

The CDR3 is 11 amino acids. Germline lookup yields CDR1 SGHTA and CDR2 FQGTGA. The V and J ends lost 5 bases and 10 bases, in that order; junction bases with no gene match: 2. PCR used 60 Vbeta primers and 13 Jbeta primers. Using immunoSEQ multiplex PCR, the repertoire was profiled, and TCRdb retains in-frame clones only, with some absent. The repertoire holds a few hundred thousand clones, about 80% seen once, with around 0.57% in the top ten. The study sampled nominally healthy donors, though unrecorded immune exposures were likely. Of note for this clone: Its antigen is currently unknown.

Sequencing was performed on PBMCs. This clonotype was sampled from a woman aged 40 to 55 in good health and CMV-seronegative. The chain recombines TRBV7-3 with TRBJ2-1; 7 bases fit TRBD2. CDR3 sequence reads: CASSVGGEQFF. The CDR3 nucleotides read TGTGCCAGCAGCGTCGGGGGGGAGCAGTTCTTC.